These 7 T cell receptor beta chains were all obtained from the same sample, sequenced in a study of beta chain features in type 1 diabetes. Every bit of the isolated RNA underwent reverse transcription, so sequencing read expressed TCRB transcripts. Assay: immunoSEQ multiplex PCR; the TCRdb copy retains only in-frame clones and omits some. The sample carries more than 300,000 clones, 8% recorded once. The sample consisted of central memory CD4+ T cells from blood. All receptors come from a woman under 30 in good health.

J is TRBJ2-3 and V is TRBV4-3, with 12 bases aligning to TRBD2. The V gene's germline CDR1 is LGHNA and CDR2 YSLEER. V was pared by 3 bases and J by 6 bases, with 10 bases of the junction left unmatched. The CDR3 runs 17 residues. As DNA, the CDR3 is TGCGCCAGCAGCCAGCGCGGACTAGCGGGACCCGAGGATACGCAGTATTTT. Its translation is CASSQRGLAGPEDTQYF.

This clone was seen a few times. J is TRBJ1-5 and V is TRBV27; D may be TRBD1 (5 bases). The germline gives CDR1 MNHEY, CDR2 SMNVEV (reference sequence). Trimming stripped 3 bases from V and 7 bases from J, with 7 bases between. The CDR3 sequence is 12 residues long. CDR3 DNA: TGTGCCAGCAGTTTCCCAGGGCAGCCCCAGCATTTT. It codes for CASSFPGQPQHF.

At least ten counts were recorded for this clone. The chain couples TRBV5-4 to TRBJ2-3; no definite D call. The germline CDR1 and CDR2 sequences are SGHNT and YYREEE (reference sequence). The CDR3 runs to 12 residues. Between the trimmed V and J ends, which lost 1 base and 4 bases, there was a span of 4 bases. CDR3: CASSLIPDTQYF. The CDR3 DNA sequence: TGTGCCAGCAGCTTGATTCCAGATACGCAGTATTTT. The full variable domain, in which reference TRBV5-4 and TRBJ2-3 provide the parts outside the CDR3, is ETGVTQSPTHLIKTRGQQVTLRCSSQSGHNTVSWYQQALGQGPQFIFQYYREEENGRGNFPPRFSGLQFPNYSSELNVNALELDDSALYLCASSLIPDTQYFGPGTRLTVL.

This clone was observed a handful of times. Other DNA sequences from this sample encode an identical CDR3 as well. The rearrangement links TRBV20-1 to TRBJ2-7; 7 bases agree with TRBD1. Losses at the gene ends were 8 bases for V and 5 bases for J; bases not matched to a gene: 6. Germline assignment: CDR1 DFQATT and CDR2 SNEGSKA (reference sequence). This CDR3 has 11 amino acids. The CDR3 sequence: CSPRQGNEQYF. The CDR3 nucleotides read TGCAGTCCCCGACAGGGTAACGAGCAGTACTTC.

This clone occurred a few times. The genes are TRBV5-1 and TRBJ2-2; D is ambiguous. Germline CDR1 SGHRS, CDR2 YFSETQ. Trimming cost V 6 bases and J 3 bases, with 12 bases left between them. The CDR3 is 14 amino acids. The DNA of the CDR3 is TGCGCCAGCACAAACCGGGCAGACACCGGGGAGCTGTTTTTT. Amino acids: CASTNRADTGELFF.

The V gene is TRBV2, the J gene TRBJ2-4; TRBD2 agrees at 7 bases. The germline gives CDR1 SNHLY, CDR2 FYNNEI. The V and J ends lost 3 bases and 3 bases, in that order; junction bases with no gene match: 11. This CDR3 contains 17 residues. The CDR3 is CASSDERTRSYKNIQYF. CDR3 in DNA: TGTGCCAGCAGTGATGAAAGGACTAGGTCGTACAAAAACATTCAGTACTTC. Looking up the rest from reference TRBV2 and TRBJ2-4 gives the full variable domain: EPEVTQTPSHQVTQMGQEVILRCVPISNHLYFYWYRQILGQKVEFLVSFYNNEISEKSEIFDDQFSVERPDGSNFTLKIRSTKLEDSAMYFCASSDERTRSYKNIQYFGAGTRLSVL.

V and J are TRBV5-4 and TRBJ2-3, with D possibly TRBD1 on 7 matching bases. The CDR3 sequence is 18 residues long. The ends were cut back, 0 bases at V and 2 bases at J, with 19 bases in the middle. Germline CDR1 SGHNT, CDR2 YYREEE (reference sequence). The CDR3 bases are TGTGCCAGCAGCTTGGGTCGTGGGGCAGGGGGACTCACAGATACGCAGTATTTT. Residues: CASSLGRGAGGLTDTQYF.